This T cell receptor (beta chain) was recorded in a study of cytomegalovirus exposure and HLA in healthy donors. Whole-study results and caveats: Roughly uniform sequencing depth across donors was assumed, possibly incorrectly. Segments of the TCR beta V type were, in most cases, productive about 87% or about 30% of the time in an earlier analysis.

As for this clone: Its cognate antigen is unknown.

PCR involved 60 Vbeta and 13 Jbeta primers. The method was immunoSEQ multiplex PCR; TCRdb's version includes in-frame clones alone and lacks a portion of them. Altogether 110,000 to 150,000 clones are present, almost 80% being singletons, with the ten largest covering about 1.7%. The clonotype comes from a woman aged 25 to 45 in good health and CMV-seronegative. Input material: PBMCs.

In DNA, the CDR3 is TGCGCCAGCAGCCCAGTCAAGGGACAGGGAATCGGGAACACCATATATTTT. This translates into CASSPVKGQGIGNTIYF. The J gene is TRBJ1-3, the V gene TRBV4-1; TRBD1 aligns across 9 bases. Trimming cost V 4 bases and J 7 bases; bases outside gene matches: 14. This CDR3 contains 17 residues. Germline CDR1 is MGHRA and CDR2 is YSYEKL.